This entry is about one T cell receptor beta chain. Its antigen is undetermined. The sample originates from a study of Tregs in tolerant kidney transplant recipients. General study findings and limits: Expanding Tregs on activated donor B cells appeared to best identify donor-specific TCRbeta clones.

After 6 days with irradiated graft donor PBMCs, CFSE-labeled recipient PBMCs were FACS-sorted. The method was immunoSEQ multiplex PCR; TCRdb's version includes in-frame clones alone and lacks a portion of them. Among approximately 8,100 clones listed, nearly 35% were seen once. CDR3 size: 10 residues. The source material was CD8+ T cells from blood cultured with allogeneic cells, sampled before the transplant. The chain employs TRBV21-1 and TRBJ2-1; the table's D gene call, TRBD2, was not cross checked with the DNA. TRBV21-1 is listed as a pseudogene. The TCR comes from a human patient who received a combined kidney and bone marrow transplant. CDR3 residues: CASRENEQFF. Here the CDR3 DNA reads TGTGCCAGCAGGGAGAATGAGCAGTTCTTC.